The 22 T cell receptor beta chains listed next were all sequenced from one sample in a study of blood T cell repertoires in COVID-19 (dated by TCRdb to 2018 to 2020). Library generation was performed with the immunoSEQ multiplex PCR assay. TCRdb limited this immuneACCESS table to in-frame rearrangements with V and J called. A share of clones is missing; checked studies link under half to unresolved V genes, and the rest is unexplained. This sample is represented by under 350,000 clones; roughly 90% of them were singletons. 2% to 2.5% of the sample lies in the top ten. The material sequenced was peripheral blood. The receptors stem from a man aged 50-59 years with acute or convalescent COVID-19.

The J gene is TRBJ2-3, the V gene TRBV11-1, with 9 bases matching TRBD1. The ends lost 6 bases at V and 4 bases at J; junction bases unmatched: 5. The CDR3 has 14 residues. Germline V gene lookup returns CDR1 SGHAT and CDR2 FQDESV (reference sequence). The CDR3 loop reads CASRTGTGSDTQYF. For the CDR3, the DNA is TGTGCCAGCAGGACCGGGACAGGGTCAGATACGCAGTATTTT.

V gene TRBV4-1 combines with J gene TRBJ1-2; D is possibly TRBD1 (5 bases). Germline lookup yields CDR1 MGHRA and CDR2 YSYEKL. The V end lost 1 base, the J end lost 7 bases, and 10 bases lay between the germline ends. This CDR3 is 13 amino acids long. The CDR3 DNA is TGCGCCAGCAGCCAAGTTGGGGGGGGTGGCTACACCTTC. Translated: CASSQVGGGGYTF.

As DNA, the CDR3 is TGTGCCAGCAGCTTAGTGTACGGCAGGGTGGAGGGAATGAACACTGAAGCTTTCTTT. Translating it yields CASSLVYGRVEGMNTEAFF. The chain carries TRBV7-6 and TRBJ1-1; D possibly corresponds to TRBD1 (5 bases). This CDR3 spans 19 amino acids. Germline V lookup: CDR1 SGHVS, CDR2 FNYEAQ. Trimming left V 1 base short and J 0 bases short, with 21 bases between.

V gene TRBV27 combines with J gene TRBJ2-7; 7 nucleotides match TRBD2. The length of the CDR3 is 15 residues. J was trimmed by 1 base and V by 0 bases; bases with no gene match: 3. Germline V gives CDR1 MNHEY, CDR2 SMNVEV (reference sequence). DNA for the CDR3: TGTGCCAGCAGTTTATCGAGCGGGGCGTCCTACGAGCAGTACTTC. Its protein is CASSLSSGASYEQYF.

This rearrangement joins TRBV30 to TRBJ2-7; 10 nucleotides agree with TRBD2. Germline V CDR1 and CDR2: GTSNPN, SVGIG (reference sequence). The CDR3 has 14 amino acids. Trimming at V came to 2 bases and at J to 3 bases, leaving 4 bases not matched to a gene. CDR3 DNA sequence: TGTGCCTGGAGTAGGCTAGCGGGAGTCTACGAGCAGTACTTC. Translating it yields CAWSRLAGVYEQYF.

This clone has only one observation. This rearrangement joins TRBV7-2 to TRBJ1-2, with D possibly being TRBD1 (6 bases). The CDR3 has 15 residues. V was trimmed by 3 bases and J by 1 base, leaving 12 bases between them. Germline CDR1 is SGHTA and CDR2 is FQGNSA. CDR3 in DNA: TGTGCCAGCAGCTTCTCCGGGACAATTAACTATGGCTACACCTTC. Protein: CASSFSGTINYGYTF.

This clone was detected only a few times. The rearrangement joins TRBV5-1 to TRBJ1-5; no firm D call. The length of the CDR3 is 15 residues. Germline lookup yields CDR1 SGHRS and CDR2 YFSETQ. The ends were cut back, 0 bases at V and 4 bases at J, with 11 bases in the middle. The CDR3 loop reads CASSLGQVPNQPQHF. DNA of the CDR3: TGCGCCAGCAGCTTGGGGCAGGTACCAAATCAGCCCCAGCATTTT.

The chain combines TRBV27 with TRBJ2-5; 8 positions match TRBD1. The CDR3 length is 17 residues. After removal of 5 bases from V and 5 bases from J, the junction contained 16 bases not matched to a gene. The germline V gene has CDR1 MNHEY and CDR2 SMNVEV (reference sequence). The CDR3 loop is CASSLSRVQGGEETQYF. The CDR3 DNA reads TGTGCCAGCAGTCTAAGCCGTGTACAGGGGGGCGAGGAGACCCAGTACTTC.

The chain couples TRBV19 to TRBJ2-1; 8 bases line up with TRBD2. Per germline, CDR1 LNHDA and CDR2 SQIVND (reference sequence). V was clipped by 8 bases and J by 9 bases; unmatched bases: 3. The CDR3 covers 11 residues. The CDR3 bases are TGTGCCAGTTCTGCGGGGGGTGAGCAGTTCTTC. As protein: CASSAGGEQFF.

This clone appeared a single time. The V call is TRBV18, the J call TRBJ2-2; TRBD1 agrees at 10 bases. The CDR3 consists of 17 residues. The germline V gene encodes CDR1 KGHSH and CDR2 LQKENI. After removal of 4 bases from V and 6 bases from J, the junction contained 11 bases not matched to a gene. The CDR3 sequence is CASSRQGAMIYAGELFF. DNA for the CDR3: TGTGCCAGCTCACGACAGGGGGCCATGATATATGCCGGGGAGCTGTTTTTT.

V gene TRBV3-1 (or the pseudogene TRBV3-2) combines with J gene TRBJ1-1; no reliable D call. V shed 3 bases and J shed 8 bases, with 10 bases lying between them. CDR1 and CDR2 from the germline V gene are LGHDT and YNNKEL (reference sequence). The CDR3 is 12 amino acids. CDR3 nucleotides: TGTGCCAGCAGCCATGGGCCGGCAGAAGCTTTCTTT. This translates into CASSHGPAEAFF.

The gene calls are TRBV6-5 and TRBJ1-5; 10 nucleotides match TRBD1. The CDR3 is made up of 15 amino acids. With V trimmed by 0 bases and J by 5 bases, 1 base remained unmatched. Germline CDR1 MNHEY, CDR2 SVGAGI. The CDR3 DNA follows: TGTGCCAGCAGTTACTCCGGGACAGGGGATCAGCCCCAGCATTTT. Protein sequence: CASSYSGTGDQPQHF.

The chain is built from TRBV7-6 and TRBJ2-7; D is perhaps TRBD1 (6 bases). CDR1 is SGHVS and CDR2 is FNYEAQ in the germline V gene. This CDR3 has 14 residues. Trimming took 4 bases from V and 2 from J, leaving 12 bases between them. This chain's CDR3 is CASSSLTGTYEQYF. The CDR3 DNA reads TGTGCCAGCAGCTCGCTGACAGGAACCTACGAGCAGTACTTC.

The gene calls are TRBV5-5 and TRBJ1-1; D might be TRBD1 (6 bases). Per the germline V gene, CDR1 is SGHKS and CDR2 is YYEKEE (reference sequence). Trimming stripped 3 bases from V and 0 bases from J, with 6 bases between. The CDR3 sequence is 13 residues long. The CDR3 sequence is CASSWTVNTEAFF. The CDR3 coding sequence is TGTGCCAGCAGCTGGACAGTGAACACTGAAGCTTTCTTT.

This clone was counted a few times. This chain links TRBV4-2 with TRBJ2-3, with a tentative D call TRBD1 (5 bases). Trimming removed 4 bases from V and 4 bases from J, with 9 bases in between. Germline lookup yields CDR1 LGHNA and CDR2 YNFKEQ. The CDR3 contains 13 residues. The chain's CDR3 is CASSPQGADTQYF. The CDR3 bases are TGTGCCAGCAGCCCCCAGGGCGCAGATACGCAGTATTTT.

The table lists this clone with a count of one. The rearrangement uses TRBV6-5 and TRBJ2-1, with no clear D. Germline CDR1 is MNHEY and CDR2 is SVGAGI. CDR3 length: 15 amino acids. Between the trimmed V and J ends, which lost 7 bases and 3 bases, there was a span of 16 bases. CDR3 amino acids: CASTETLQNYNEQFF. The CDR3 DNA follows: TGTGCCAGCACCGAGACTCTCCAAAACTACAATGAGCAGTTCTTC.

This clone was recorded once. This chain joins TRBV24-1 and TRBJ1-1; 10 bases are a match to TRBD1. The trim removed 4 bases at V and 0 bases at J, leaving 7 bases unmatched. Germline lookup yields CDR1 KGHDR and CDR2 SFDVKD. The CDR3 is 17 amino acids. CDR3 residues: CATSEKDRGTMNTEAFF. In DNA form, the CDR3 reads TGTGCCACCAGTGAAAAGGACAGGGGGACTATGAACACTGAAGCTTTCTTT.

J is TRBJ2-1 and V is TRBV3-1 (or the pseudogene TRBV3-2); 7 nucleotides match TRBD2. The CDR3 contains 16 residues. With V trimmed by 4 bases and J by 3 bases, 9 bases remained unmatched. CDR1 is LGHDT, CDR2 YNNKEL, per germline (reference sequence). The CDR3 loop is CASSPTTSGDYNEQFF. The CDR3 DNA reads TGTGCCAGCAGCCCCACAACGAGCGGGGACTACAATGAGCAGTTCTTC.

The chain joins TRBV29-1 to TRBJ2-3; 10 nucleotides match TRBD1. Trimming at V came to 6 bases and at J to 5 bases, leaving 11 bases not matched to a gene. Per the germline V gene, CDR1 is SQVTM and CDR2 is ANQGSEA. This CDR3 is built from 15 residues. In DNA, the CDR3 is TGCAGCGTGGATGGACAGGGGGGATCGGGAGATACGCAGTATTTT. The encoded protein is CSVDGQGGSGDTQYF.

CDR3 region: CASSLGPGPTGNYGYTF. Here the CDR3 DNA reads TGCGCCAGCAGCTTAGGACCCGGACCGACGGGAAACTATGGCTACACCTTC. This sequence joins TRBV5-1 and TRBJ1-2, with D hard to call. V shed 2 bases and J shed 2 bases, with 19 bases lying between them. CDR1 and CDR2 from the germline V gene are SGHRS and YFSETQ. The CDR3 is 17 amino acids.

As DNA, the CDR3 is TGTGCCAGCTCACCACGATCGGACAGGGGAAATGAAAAACTGTTTTTT. Protein sequence: CASSPRSDRGNEKLFF. This chain uses TRBV18 with TRBJ1-4; TRBD1 aligns across 9 bases. From germline, CDR1 is KGHSH and CDR2 LQKENI. V lost 1 base to trimming and J lost 5 bases; unmatched junction nucleotides: 5. CDR3 length: 16 residues.

The chain uses TRBV7-2 and TRBJ2-7; D perhaps matches TRBD2 (5 bases). This CDR3 is built from 16 residues. Per the germline V gene, CDR1 is SGHTA and CDR2 is FQGNSA. Trimming shortened V by 5 bases and J by 0 bases, and 17 bases separated the two germline ends. CDR3 DNA: TGTGCCAGCAGCCTCGGTGGCGGGCTCCTCTCCTACGAGCAGTACTTC. This sequence encodes CASSLGGGLLSYEQYF.